Here is one T cell receptor (beta chain) with its context. Its antigen is currently not known. No base quality values were provided; no much bigger clone lies one nucleotide off. To sequence the TCRbeta CDR3 region, genomic DNA was isolated from the sorted cells. TCRbeta CDR3 regions were sequenced using the immunoSEQ Assay. TCRdb limited this immuneACCESS table to in-frame rearrangements with V and J called. A share of clones is missing; checked studies link under half to unresolved V genes, and the rest is unexplained. This sample has about 98,000 clones in its table, and around 88% of those were observed once. The ten largest clones add up to approximately 0.5% of the sample. The trial excluded patients who had a history of autoimmune disease or were on systemic immunosuppression. In every dose cohort, peripheral blood was drawn for TCR sequencing at baseline, cycle 4 day 1, and cycle 7 day 1. The samples were drawn from a first-in-human, open-label, multicenter phase I dose-escalation trial of ivuxolimab. Adults with locally advanced or metastatic melanoma, renal cell carcinoma, hepatocellular carcinoma or head and neck squamous cell carcinoma were enrolled in the trial. CD4+ and CD8+ T cells were sorted separately from peripheral blood before TCR sequencing.

This record comes from a study of OX40 agonist ivuxolimab in advanced cancers. Looking at the study overall: Ivuxolimab, which targeted the costimulatory receptor OX40 (CD134), was an agonistic, fully human IgG2 monoclonal antibody. Among the approximately 50 dose-escalation patients, approximately 20 had hepatocellular carcinoma, roughly 15 melanoma, 9 renal cell carcinoma and 9 head and neck cancer. Patients were allowed to have had prior anti-PD-1, anti-PD-L1 or anti-CTLA-4 therapy, and roughly two fifths of the dose-escalation patients had been treated with checkpoint inhibitors. Intravenous ivuxolimab was administered to patients every 2 weeks at six dose levels: 0.01, 0.1, 0.3, 1.5, 3 and 10 mg/kg. In the dose-escalation cohort, 65% to 85% of patients were male, and the mean age was 60 years with a range of about 20 to 90. The paper covers the monotherapy dose-escalation part of the phase I ivuxolimab trial, which included N = 52 patients. Partial responses occurred in three dose-escalation patients: two with cutaneous melanoma and one with hepatocellular carcinoma. The purpose of peripheral TCRbeta sequencing was to test whether ivuxolimab changed TCR sequence diversity and led to clonal T-cell expansion.

The CDR3 holds 15 amino acids from the cysteine to the phenylalanine. Just CDR3 DNA is preserved here, 45 bases in frame from base 1. V is pared back by 0 bases and J by 5 bases, with 14 bases lying between the germline termini. CDR1 and CDR2 (SGHRS, YFSETQ) derive from the germline V gene. Results and caveats for the whole study, not just this receptor: The antigen specificity of the peripheral T cells that underwent clonal expansion was not determined. At doses of 0.1 to 3.0 mg/kg, clonal expansion of both CD4+ and CD8+ blood T cells was observed from baseline to week 6. After ivuxolimab, CD8+ T cells had more expanded clones than CD4+ T cells on average. In the 0.1-3.0 mg/kg groups, partial responders were among the patients with the lowest normalized peripheral clonal expansion, particularly in CD8+ T cells. Low levels of normalized T-cell clonal expansion were also seen in some nonresponding patients.

The rearrangement joined TRBV5-1 to TRBJ2-5; the D segment could be TRBD1, given 6 matching bases. The specimen was CD4+ or CD8+ T cells sorted from blood, collected in a trial of the OX40 agonist ivuxolimab. The TCR comes from an adult with an advanced solid tumor such as melanoma, head and neck, liver or kidney cancer. CDR3 sequence: CASSLGGRSEETQYF. The DNA reads TGCGCCAGCAGCTTGGGGGGGCGAAGTGAGGAGACCCAGTACTTC.